Detailed here is one T cell receptor (beta chain). The data are from a study of blood T cell repertoires in COVID-19. Across the study: The United States, Italy and Spain provided the acute and convalescent COVID-19 samples.

In the source study's methods: By means of reference gene primer amplification, nucleated cell counts were estimated. Sequenced by immunoSEQ multiplex PCR; TCRdb stores in-frame clones only, minus some. The V and J calls and clone size were taken over from that table, and D and trimming were inferred from the DNA. The sample lists roughly 160,000 clones, approximately 83% occurring once. Germline CDR1 is MNHEY and CDR2 is SMNVEV (reference sequence). Trimming took off 10 bases at V and 6 bases at J, with 13 bases between the two ends. The CDR3 is made up of 11 amino acids. Recruitment covered about two dozen US areas and drew participants whose ages spanned roughly 18 to 100 years. Participants were placed into cohorts based on the clinical history they reported.

The TCR sequence derives from a woman aged 55-70 years who had recovered from COVID-19. What was sequenced was PBMCs or T cells enriched from blood (not recorded which). The genes are TRBV27 and TRBJ2-7; D not resolved. CDR3 DNA: TGTGCCACCGGAGTGCTGATCGAGCAGTACTTC. It translates to CATGVLIEQYF.